This TCR beta chain is drawn from a study of blood T cell repertoires in COVID-19 (dated by TCRdb to 2018 to 2020). For the study in its entirety: Samples covering the acute and convalescent phases of COVID-19 were provided by collaborators in the United States, Italy and Spain. The material from the prospective study consisted of cDNA or gDNA derived from T cells, B-cell-depleted T cells, or PBMCs. Deeply sampled blood TCRbeta repertoires from subjects exposed to, actively infected with, or recovered from COVID-19 were included in the dataset. The repertoires were released in a freely available public database meant as a resource for research on the immune response to SARS-CoV-2. The samples were drawn from the first 160 participants of the ongoing ImmuneRACE study and from 950 to 1,500 subjects provided by 6 global collaborators. The sample metadata nearly always contained a de-identified subject ID, COVID-19 status, age in years and sex. Where HLA class I and class II types were available, the types were taken from metadata supplied by the sample provider, not from assay-based typing.

Deletion took 3 bases off V and 3 bases off J, with a span of 9 bases between the germline ends. From a lookup of the germline V gene, CDR1 and CDR2 are LGHNA and YNFKEQ. Measured from the cysteine to the phenylalanine, the CDR3 is 14 residues long. Only the CDR3 portion is preserved as DNA: 42 bases, with reading frame beginning at the first base. Each collaborating institution followed its own protocols to collect whole blood in K2EDTA tubes. For TCRbeta analysis, collaborators shipped samples in one of three forms: frozen whole blood, isolated PBMCs, or DNA extracted from either of those sample types. General findings and caveats noted by the study authors: The quantity of clinical and demographic metadata differed by source and by participant and was supplied without curation.

On this clone itself: Its recognized antigen is unknown. Per-base qualities were not stored, and no clone one base away is much larger.

TCRbeta CDR3 regions were amplified from genomic DNA by means of the immunoSEQ Assay, a bias-controlled multiplex PCR. Per the source publication's procedure: The number of nucleated cells in each sample was estimated from the amplification of reference gene primers within the assay. To quantify the absolute abundance of each unique TCRbeta CDR3 rearrangement, sequence reads were collapsed and filtered. For each sample, productive Simpson clonality was calculated as the square root of Simpson's diversity index over productive rearrangements. TCRdb limited this immuneACCESS table to in-frame rearrangements with V and J called. A share of clones is missing; checked studies link under half to unresolved V genes, and the rest is unexplained. For V, J and clone size, that table is used; D and trimming come from the DNA. Counted in this sample were 130,000 to 150,000 clones; approximately 89% of them appeared once. Around 1.7% of the sample is taken by the ten largest.

The clonotype was recovered from a woman aged 45-60 years with acute or convalescent COVID-19. The chain is assembled from TRBV4-2 and TRBJ2-1; matching of 5 bases hints at TRBD2 as the D gene. Sequenced input: peripheral blood. The CDR3 in this case is CASSHGLDYNEQFF. The DNA is TGTGCCAGCAGCCACGGACTGGACTACAATGAGCAGTTCTTC.